Shown below are 25 T cell receptor beta chains from a single sample sequenced in a study of T cells in tuberculosis. The table came from immunoSEQ multiplex PCR; TCRdb's copy has only in-frame clones and leaves some out. This table has roughly 92,000 clones, around 90% appearing once. Thawed, overnight-rested PBMC were stained with GMM-loaded CD1B tetramer, viability dye and anti-CD3, then sorted. The lipid loaded on the CD1B tetramers was C32 glucose monomycolate from Rhodococcus equi. Specimen: CD1b-GMM tetramer-negative cells sorted from PBMCs. These receptors originate from an adult woman with latent tuberculosis.

The V gene is TRBV6-5, the J gene TRBJ2-2; 8 nucleotides agree with TRBD1. This CDR3 is 15 amino acids long. The germline V gene encodes CDR1 MNHEY and CDR2 SVGAGI. V trimming: 6 bases; J trimming: 4 bases; junction bases outside the gene matches: 7. CDR3 DNA sequence: TGTGCCAGCAGGAACTGGGACAGGACCACCGGGGAGCTGTTTTTT. Protein: CASRNWDRTTGELFF.

V usage is TRBV14 and J usage is TRBJ1-4; weak D call: TRBD1 (5 bases). The CDR3 has 13 residues. V lost 1 base and J 12 bases, leaving 12 bases between the germline ends. Germline V CDR1 and CDR2: SGHDN, FVKESK. The CDR3 region is CASSQVQGAELFF. In nucleotides, the CDR3 is TGTGCCAGCAGCCAAGTTCAGGGCGCGGAACTGTTTTTT.

This clone was seen only once. V gene TRBV14 combines with J gene TRBJ2-7, with TRBD2 matching 7 bases. The junction had 17 bases not matched to a gene; V was cut back by 0 bases and J by 3 bases. The CDR3 covers 19 residues. Germline V CDR1 and CDR2: SGHDN, FVKESK. In DNA form, the CDR3 reads TGTGCCAGCAGCCAAGATTGGCGAACGGCCGGGACTAACCTCTACGAGCAGTACTTC. This sequence encodes CASSQDWRTAGTNLYEQYF.

V usage is TRBV6-5 and J usage is TRBJ1-1, with D unresolved. The V end was cut by 2 bases, the J end by 0 bases, with 13 bases between. The V gene's germline CDR1 is MNHEY and CDR2 SVGAGI. The CDR3 is 16 amino acids. CDR3 residues: CASSYRVEGLNTEAFF. In nucleotides, the CDR3 is TGTGCCAGCAGTTACCGAGTGGAGGGTTTGAACACTGAAGCTTTCTTT.

The V and J genes are TRBV19 and TRBJ1-5, with 10 positions matching TRBD1. The V gene end was trimmed by 6 bases and the J gene end by 8 bases; junction bases not matched to a gene: 1. The CDR3 sequence is 12 residues long. The germline CDR1 and CDR2 sequences are LNHDA and SQIVND (reference sequence). CDR3 region: CASRTGGKPQHF. Here the CDR3 DNA reads TGTGCCAGTAGGACAGGGGGCAAGCCCCAGCATTTT. The full variable domain, its missing parts supplied by reference TRBV19 and TRBJ1-5, is DGGITQSPKYLFRKEGQNVTLSCEQNLNHDAMYWYRQDPGQGLRLIYYSQIVNDFQKGDIAEGYSVSREKKESFPLTVTSAQKNPTAFYLCASRTGGKPQHFGDGTRLSIL.

The gene calls are TRBV23-1 and TRBJ2-7; D is perhaps TRBD2 (6 bases). TRBV23-1 is recorded as an ORF, its role being uncertain. The CDR3 spans 16 residues. V dropped 7 bases and J dropped 3 bases, with 22 bases sitting between them. CDR3 DNA sequence: TGCGCCAGCATCCCCGCGGGGCAGGACCCCCTCTACGAGCAGTACGTC. Translated, it gives CASIPAGQDPLYEQYV.

This rearrangement joins TRBV7-9 to TRBJ1-5; D may be TRBD1 (5 bases). This CDR3 has 16 amino acids. Trimming removed 1 base from V and 4 bases from J, with 14 bases in between. Germline V gene sequence: CDR1 SEHNR, CDR2 FQNEAQ (reference sequence). In DNA form, the CDR3 reads TGTGCCAGCAGCTTAGGTGGGGGGGGTGGTAATCAGCCCCAGCATTTT. This encodes CASSLGGGGGNQPQHF.

The chain has TRBV29-1 and TRBJ1-2, with 9 bases lining up with TRBD1. CDR1 SQVTM and CDR2 ANQGSEA come from the germline V gene. V was clipped by 6 bases and J by 7 bases; unmatched bases: 6. The CDR3 extends over 12 amino acids. CDR3 bases: TGCAGCGTGGTGGACAGGGGTGTTGGCTACACCTTC. Encoded protein: CSVVDRGVGYTF. Full variable domain (missing parts from reference TRBV29-1 and TRBJ1-2): SAVISQKPSRDICQRGTSLTIQCQVDSQVTMMFWYRQQPGQSLTLIATANQGSEATYESGFVIDKFPISRPNLTFSTLTVSNMSPEDSSIYLCSVVDRGVGYTFGSGTRLTVV.

The chain joins TRBV19 to TRBJ2-7, with D perhaps TRBD1 (5 bases). V was pared by 4 bases and J by 6 bases, with 7 bases between. Germline assignment: CDR1 LNHDA and CDR2 SQIVND (reference sequence). The CDR3 sequence is 11 residues long. The CDR3, as DNA: TGTGCCAGTAGTAAAAGGGGCGAGCAGTACTTC. Protein: CASSKRGEQYF. The full variable domain, its missing parts supplied by reference TRBV19 and TRBJ2-7, is DGGITQSPKYLFRKEGQNVTLSCEQNLNHDAMYWYRQDPGQGLRLIYYSQIVNDFQKGDIAEGYSVSREKKESFPLTVTSAQKNPTAFYLCASSKRGEQYFGPGTRLTVT.

This chain joins TRBV23-1 and TRBJ1-2; a weak D match, TRBD1 (5 bases). TRBV23-1 has ORF status, its function being uncertain. The CDR3 has 18 amino acids. The V end was cut by 0 bases, the J end by 0 bases, with 17 bases between. The CDR3 DNA is TGCGCCAGCAGTCAATCGTGGGGCCAGTCTTTAGCTAACTATGGCTACACCTTC. It is translated as CASSQSWGQSLANYGYTF.

The chain couples TRBV5-1 to TRBJ2-7; D might be TRBD1 (5 bases). V was shortened by 4 bases and J by 0 bases, with 23 bases between the two germline ends. This CDR3 comprises 18 residues. Germline assignment: CDR1 SGHRS and CDR2 YFSETQ. The CDR3 nucleotides read TGCGCCAGCAGCCCACCTCTAACTACAGGTTTTAGCTCCTACGAGCAGTACGTC. This sequence encodes CASSPPLTTGFSSYEQYV.

The chain combines TRBV6-1 with TRBJ1-6, with 7 bases fitting TRBD1. This CDR3 has 14 amino acids. Germline V gene lookup returns CDR1 MNHNS and CDR2 SASEGT. The V gene end was trimmed by 5 bases and the J gene end by 17 bases; junction bases not matched to a gene: 15. The CDR3 coding sequence is TGTGCCAGCAGTAGCCGACAGGGCTCGTCCGCCTTCCACTTT. As protein: CASSSRQGSSAFHF.

J is TRBJ1-4 and V is TRBV30; D is undetermined. This CDR3 spans 14 amino acids. The germline V gene has CDR1 GTSNPN and CDR2 SVGIG (reference sequence). V shed 2 bases and J shed 5 bases, with 12 bases lying between them. CDR3 in amino acids: CAWSMDSRNEKLFF. The DNA for the CDR3 is TGTGCCTGGAGTATGGACTCCCGGAATGAAAAACTGTTTTTT.

The V and J genes are TRBV6-6 and TRBJ2-1; 12 nucleotides agree with TRBD2. Trimming removed 10 bases from V and 4 bases from J; junction bases left unmatched: 5. CDR3 size: 14 residues. Germline values: CDR1 MNHNY, CDR2 SVGAGI (reference sequence). The CDR3 protein is CATGTSGGYNEQFF. In DNA, the CDR3 is TGTGCCACCGGAACTAGCGGGGGGTACAATGAGCAGTTCTTC.

The rearrangement uses TRBV30 and TRBJ2-5, with D unclear. Germline V gene sequence: CDR1 GTSNPN, CDR2 SVGIG (reference sequence). The CDR3 has 11 amino acids. V was shortened by 1 base and J by 5 bases, with 5 bases between the two germline ends. CDR3 bases: TGTGCCTGGAGTGCCGCGGAGACCCAGTACTTC. Amino acid sequence: CAWSAAETQYF.

This chain connects TRBV28 to TRBJ1-2, with 8 nucleotides matching TRBD1. V gave up 3 bases and J gave up 5 bases; unmatched junction bases: 8. The CDR3 is 15 residues long. Germline-derived CDR1 and CDR2 are MDHEN and SYDVKM. CDR3: CASSFQGAQGYGYTF. In DNA, the CDR3 is TGTGCCAGCAGTTTCCAGGGGGCGCAAGGGTATGGCTACACCTTC.

The CDR3 DNA sequence: TGCGCCAGCAGCCCCCAGGACAGGGGGCATGGCTACACCTTC. This sequence encodes CASSPQDRGHGYTF. This chain joins TRBV4-3 and TRBJ1-2; 11 bases are shared with TRBD1. V shed 4 bases and J 6 bases; nucleotides not matched to a gene: 4. There are 14 residues in the CDR3. Germline CDR1 and CDR2: LGHNA and YSLEER.

The chain has TRBV5-6 and TRBJ1-1; 7 positions match TRBD1. The CDR3 is 14 amino acids. Germline-derived CDR1 and CDR2 are SGHDT and YYEEEE. V lost 1 base to trimming and J lost 8 bases; unmatched junction nucleotides: 8. In DNA form, the CDR3 reads TGTGCCAGCAGCTTGAACTTAGGGGGCTCGGAAGCTTTCTTT. Its translation: CASSLNLGGSEAFF.

The V gene is TRBV10-3, the J gene TRBJ1-2, with 7 bases lining up with TRBD1. V was pared by 7 bases and J by 9 bases, with 8 bases of the junction left unmatched. This CDR3 region has 12 residues. The germline gives CDR1 ENHRY, CDR2 SYGVKD. The CDR3 sequence: CAITDRMDRYTF. DNA for the CDR3: TGTGCCATCACGGACAGGATGGATCGCTACACCTTC.

The rearrangement uses TRBV7-9 and TRBJ2-2; the D gene is possibly TRBD2 (6 bases). Trimming removed 5 bases from V and 0 bases from J, with 7 bases in between. The CDR3 is 14 residues long. Germline V gene data show CDR1 as SEHNR and CDR2 as FQNEAQ (reference sequence). CDR3 protein: CASSRLANTGELFF. The CDR3 DNA follows: TGTGCCAGCAGCCGACTAGCGAACACCGGGGAGCTGTTTTTT.

The chain carries TRBV29-1 and TRBJ1-1, with D unresolved. This CDR3 has 14 amino acids. CDR1 is SQVTM, CDR2 ANQGSEA, per germline. V lost 3 bases and J lost 0, with 11 bases in between. The CDR3 sequence: CSVDKTGMNTEAFF. The CDR3 DNA sequence: TGCAGCGTTGATAAGACGGGTATGAACACTGAAGCTTTCTTT.

V is TRBV6-5 and J is TRBJ1-2; D is ambiguous. Germline V gene lookup returns CDR1 MNHEY and CDR2 SVGAGI. V dropped 5 bases and J dropped 8 bases, with 6 bases sitting between them. This CDR3 contains 10 residues. The CDR3: CASSEWGYTF. The CDR3 nucleotides are TGTGCCAGCAGTGAGTGGGGCTACACCTTC.

The V and J genes are TRBV7-2 and TRBJ2-6; 7 bases match TRBD1. The CDR3 is made up of 18 amino acids. After removal of 4 bases from V and 0 bases from J, the junction contained 9 bases not matched to a gene. In germline, CDR1 is SGHTA, CDR2 FQGNSA. The CDR3 loop reads CASSYSGQRSSGANVLTF. The CDR3 nucleotides are TGTGCCAGCAGCTACTCGGGACAGCGCTCCTCTGGGGCCAACGTCCTGACTTTC.

V and J are TRBV18 and TRBJ2-5, with D possibly being TRBD2 (7 bases). The CDR3 is 14 amino acids. Germline loops: CDR1 KGHSH, CDR2 LQKENI. V gave up 2 bases and J gave up 1 base, with 8 bases separating them. CDR3 sequence reads: CASSPAGAQETQYF. In nucleotides, the CDR3 is TGTGCCAGCTCACCAGCGGGGGCCCAAGAGACCCAGTACTTC.

V gene TRBV25-1 combines with J gene TRBJ1-2; 10 bases fit TRBD1. Germline V lookup: CDR1 MGHDK, CDR2 SYGVNS. The CDR3 is 16 residues long. V was clipped by 4 bases and J by 4 bases; unmatched bases: 9. CDR3 sequence reads: CASSVSGTGVLYGYTF. In nucleotides, the CDR3 is TGTGCCAGCAGTGTCTCCGGGACAGGGGTCCTCTATGGCTACACCTTC.